One and the same sample provided the 7 T cell receptor beta chains below, sequenced in a study of blood T cell repertoires in COVID-19. Measured with immunoSEQ multiplex PCR; TCRdb has only the in-frame clones, and not every one. The table records around 360,000 clones, around 87% of them present only once. Sequenced sample: peripheral blood. The receptors shown here come from a woman aged 25 to 39 with COVID-19, enrolled during active disease.

The chain recombines TRBV7-6 with TRBJ2-7, with a weak D call TRBD1 (7 bases). CDR3 length equals 14 residues. Germline CDR1 and CDR2: SGHVS and FNYEAQ. Trimming cost V 2 bases and J 0 bases, with 8 bases left between them. DNA of the CDR3: TGTGCCAGCAGCTTACAGGGGGGCTCCTACGAGCAGTACTTC. This codes for CASSLQGGSYEQYF.

V is TRBV29-1 and J is TRBJ2-1; TRBD2 might be the D (6 bases). The V end lost 3 bases, the J end lost 7 bases, and 16 bases lay between the germline ends. Germline-derived CDR1 and CDR2 are SQVTM and ANQGSEA. This CDR3 comprises 14 residues. The CDR3 sequence is CSVEAASVGNEQFF. The DNA for the CDR3 is TGCAGCGTTGAGGCGGCTAGCGTAGGGAATGAGCAGTTCTTC.

V is TRBV12-5 and J is TRBJ2-1; D perhaps matches TRBD2 (6 bases). Trimming took 6 bases from V and 2 from J, leaving 14 bases between them. Looked up from germline, CDR1 is LGHNT and CDR2 is FRNRAP. The CDR3 consists of 15 residues. CDR3 residues: CASGLAEGAYNEQFF. CDR3 bases: TGTGCTAGTGGATTAGCGGAGGGAGCCTACAATGAGCAGTTCTTC.

The V call is TRBV7-9, the J call TRBJ1-3, with D unclear. V lost 0 bases to trimming and J lost 7 bases, with 4 bases between them. Germline lookup yields CDR1 SEHNR and CDR2 FQNEAQ (reference sequence). CDR3 length: 12 residues. CDR3 protein: CASSLASNTIYF. As DNA, the CDR3 is TGTGCCAGCAGCTTAGCGAGTAACACCATATATTTT.

This chain connects TRBV2 to TRBJ2-2; D remains ambiguous. Looked up from germline, CDR1 is SNHLY and CDR2 is FYNNEI. The CDR3 spans 15 residues. V shed 5 bases and J shed 1 base, with 11 bases lying between them. CDR3 bases: TGTGCCAGCAGTCCCGACTGGGTGAACACCGGGGAGCTGTTTTTT. It specifies CASSPDWVNTGELFF.

CDR3 amino acids: CARSPLAVPRNEQFF. The CDR3, as DNA: TGTGCCAGAAGCCCTCTAGCGGTCCCGAGGAATGAGCAGTTCTTC. V usage is TRBV5-3 and J usage is TRBJ2-1; 7 nucleotides align to TRBD2. TRBV5-3 is flagged as an ORF with uncertain function. J gave up 7 bases and V 4 bases, and 11 bases lay outside the gene matches. The CDR3 is made up of 15 amino acids.

This rearrangement joins TRBV7-3 to TRBJ2-3; 10 bases agree with TRBD1. Germline lookup yields CDR1 SGHTA and CDR2 FQGTGA. The V segment lost 5 bases and the J segment 7 bases; nucleotides outside the gene matches: 6. The CDR3 sequence is 14 residues long. The CDR3 loop is CASSPTGGANTQYF. The DNA for the CDR3 is TGTGCCAGCAGCCCGACAGGGGGCGCGAATACGCAGTATTTT.